This TCR beta chain derives from a study of Graves' ophthalmopathy and Graves' hyperthyroidism. Study-wide context: Investigators collected peripheral blood at initial diagnosis, before any treatment was given.

In donors with ophthalmopathy, activity was moderate-to-severe, with CAS ≥3, NOSPECS ≥4 and duration under 3 months. The germline gives CDR1 SEHNR, CDR2 FQNEAQ (reference sequence). The V segment lost 6 bases and the J segment 6 bases; nucleotides outside the gene matches: 14. The CDR3 totals 15 residues. Amplified material comprised TCR beta CDR3 regions derived from RNA transcripts. An initial RT-PCR round employing HTBI primers preceded a second-round multiplex PCR. TCRdb independently ran MiXCR on the multiplex PCR reads; one entry per CDR3 protein. Of hundreds of thousands of distinct CDR3 sequences in the sample, roughly 39% are singletons; the top ten hold under 3.5%.

The sequenced sample was peripheral blood. The rearrangement links TRBV7-9 to TRBJ2-7; 7 bases are shared with TRBD1. This receptor was identified in an adult man with Graves' ophthalmopathy. Here the CDR3 DNA reads TGTGCCAGCAGTGTTGCCGGACAGGCCTGCGGCGAGCAGTACTTC. This sequence encodes CASSVAGQACGEQYF.